A single sample gave rise to the 30 T cell receptor beta chains below, sequenced in a study of blood T cells in healthy people across ages. The second PCR ran about 6 to 11 cycles with a sample-barcoded 5' primer and J-beta primers. TCRdb recomputed calls from the 5' RACE reads with MiXCR, one row per CDR3 protein. The sample holds hundreds of thousands of distinct CDR3 sequences, 32% seen once. The sample comprised blood. These receptors originate from a woman aged 80 or over in good health.

This clonotype was found many times. The chain combines TRBV29-1 with TRBJ2-5; 7 nucleotides align to TRBD1. CDR3 length: 11 residues. V dropped 7 bases and J dropped 5; count of bases not matched to a gene: 4. Germline V gene lookup returns CDR1 SQVTM and CDR2 ANQGSEA. The CDR3 coding sequence is TGCAGCGCAGGGACAGTTGAGACCCAGTACTTC. It translates to CSAGTVETQYF.

Ten or more counts support this clonotype. This chain joins TRBV7-2 and TRBJ2-1; D unclear. Trimming cost V 1 base and J 5 bases, with 6 bases left between them. Germline V gene data show CDR1 as SGHTA and CDR2 as FQGNSA. This CDR3 is built from 13 residues. CDR3 loop: CASSLGRNNEQFF. CDR3 in DNA: TGTGCCAGCAGCTTAGGCCGCAACAATGAGCAGTTCTTC. The entire variable domain, with the rest obtained from reference TRBV7-2 and TRBJ2-1, is as follows: GAGVSQSPSNKVTEKGKDVELRCDPISGHTALYWYRQSLGQGLEFLIYFQGNSAPDKSGLPSDRFSAERTGGSVSTLTIQRTQQEDSAVYLCASSLGRNNEQFFGPGTRLTVL.

The chain uses TRBV9 and TRBJ1-2; D unclear. The germline gives CDR1 SGDLS, CDR2 YYNGEE. The length of the CDR3 is 13 residues. V was clipped by 0 bases and J by 10 bases, with 13 bases between them. The CDR3 DNA sequence: TGTGCCAGCAGCGTAGGGCCATTCCGCGACTACACCTTC. Translated, it gives CASSVGPFRDYTF. The variable domain in full, with the rest retrieved from reference TRBV9 and TRBJ1-2, is DSGVTQTPKHLITATGQRVTLRCSPRSGDLSVYWYQQSLDQGLQFLIQYYNGEERAKGNILERFSAQQFPDLHSELNLSSLELGDSALYFCASSVGPFRDYTFGSGTRLTVV.

This clonotype was seen repeatedly, ten times or more. The chain carries TRBV5-1 and TRBJ2-2; 8 bases are a match to TRBD1. This CDR3 has 15 amino acids. V shed 4 bases and J 7 bases; nucleotides not matched to a gene: 9. Germline V CDR1 and CDR2: SGHRS, YFSETQ. CDR3 protein: CASSLDRVIYGELFF. CDR3 bases: TGCGCCAGCAGCCTGGACAGGGTGATATACGGGGAGCTGTTTTTT.

The chain uses TRBV25-1 and TRBJ1-2, with TRBD1 identical over 7 bases. The CDR3 totals 16 residues. The V gene's germline CDR1 is MGHDK and CDR2 SYGVNS. The V and J ends lost 6 bases and 3 bases, in that order; junction bases with no gene match: 13. The CDR3 loop is CASSSQGKGWDYGYTF. Written as DNA, the CDR3 is TGTGCCAGCAGCTCACAGGGGAAGGGCTGGGACTATGGCTACACCTTC.

At least ten counts were recorded for this clonotype. The genes are TRBV27 and TRBJ1-1; D gene ambiguous. There are 15 residues in the CDR3. CDR1 is MNHEY, CDR2 SMNVEV, per germline (reference sequence). V shed 10 bases and J shed 1 base, with 19 bases lying between them. The CDR3 region is CATKFIGPGNTEAFF. CDR3 nucleotides: TGTGCCACCAAATTCATCGGGCCGGGGAACACTGAAGCTTTCTTT.

A single count supports this clonotype. One end of the junction is discordant with germline, which a read error may explain. The rearrangement links TRBV7-2 to TRBJ2-1; 9 bases fit TRBD2. Germline V gives CDR1 SGHTA, CDR2 FQGNSA. The CDR3 sequence is 19 residues long. Here the CDR3 DNA reads TGTGCCGGCAGGAGTGGGGCGGGGGGGCCCCCGGGTAGGAATAATGAGCAGTTCTTC. This gives the protein CAGRSGAGGPPGRNNEQFF.

The sample holds many counts of this clonotype. The chain uses TRBV20-1 and TRBJ1-1; TRBD1 matches 8 bases. CDR1 is DFQATT and CDR2 is SNEGSKA in the germline V gene (reference sequence). The junction had 9 bases not matched to a gene; V was cut back by 5 bases and J by 4 bases. This CDR3 has 14 amino acids. The CDR3 nucleotides are TGCAGTGCTTCCGACAGGGGAGCGGGCACTGAAGCTTTCTTT. This gives the protein CSASDRGAGTEAFF.

Concerning this clonotype itself: One end of the junction varies from germline; a read error may be responsible. The rearrangement links TRBV11-2 to TRBJ2-3; 8 positions agree with TRBD2. Germline V gene sequence: CDR1 SGHAT, CDR2 FQNNGV. The CDR3 is 15 residues long. The CDR3, as DNA: TGTGCCGGCAGCTTCGGGGGGGGAACGTCAGATACGCAGTATTTT. Encoded protein: CAGSFGGGTSDTQYF.

This clonotype was counted many times. This chain links TRBV9 with TRBJ2-5; possibly TRBD1 for D (6 bases). Germline V gene lookup returns CDR1 SGDLS and CDR2 YYNGEE. The CDR3 totals 15 residues. V lost 0 bases and J 2 bases, leaving 11 bases between the germline ends. CDR3 sequence: CASSVAPGAQETQYF. Written as DNA, the CDR3 is TGTGCCAGCAGCGTAGCTCCAGGGGCACAAGAGACCCAGTACTTC. The full variable domain, with the rest looked up from reference TRBV9 and TRBJ2-5, is DSGVTQTPKHLITATGQRVTLRCSPRSGDLSVYWYQQSLDQGLQFLIQYYNGEERAKGNILERFSAQQFPDLHSELNLSSLELGDSALYFCASSVAPGAQETQYFGPGTRLLVL.

Here the CDR3 DNA reads TGTGCCAGCAGCCTGACTAGCGCGGGGGCAGATACGCAGTATTTT. Translation gives CASSLTSAGADTQYF. V usage is TRBV12-3 or TRBV12-4 and J usage is TRBJ2-3; 8 nucleotides line up with TRBD2. The CDR3 covers 15 residues. Trimming at V came to 6 bases and at J to 4 bases, leaving 9 bases not matched to a gene.

This chain connects TRBV20-1 to TRBJ2-1, with 8 bases matching TRBD2. With 0 bases clipped from V and 3 bases from J, the junction kept 7 bases outside the gene matches. The CDR3 loop spans 16 amino acids. Germline V gene data show CDR1 as DFQATT and CDR2 as SNEGSKA (reference sequence). The CDR3 region has the DNA TGCAGTGCTAGAGATCACCTAGCGGGTGGCTACAATGAGCAGTTCTTC. Protein: CSARDHLAGGYNEQFF.

This clonotype was counted at least ten times. J is TRBJ2-3 and V is TRBV7-8; D is undetermined. Germline V gives CDR1 SGHVS, CDR2 FQNEAQ. CDR3 length: 15 residues. V was trimmed by 5 bases and J by 0 bases, leaving 12 bases between them. The CDR3, as DNA: TGTGCCAGCAGCCCGGCTGGGTTCAGCACAGATACGCAGTATTTT. It translates to CASSPAGFSTDTQYF.

Only a few counts were recorded for this clonotype. This chain connects TRBV2 to TRBJ2-7; TRBD2 is a possible D gene (5 bases). CDR1 is SNHLY, CDR2 FYNNEI, per germline. Trimming took 3 bases from V and 4 from J, leaving 16 bases between them. This CDR3 spans 15 amino acids. The CDR3 protein is CASSDPGNLLYEQYF. CDR3 in DNA: TGTGCCAGCAGTGACCCGGGGAACCTCTTATACGAGCAGTACTTC. Full variable domain (missing parts from reference TRBV2 and TRBJ2-7): EPEVTQTPSHQVTQMGQEVILRCVPISNHLYFYWYRQILGQKVEFLVSFYNNEISEKSEIFDDQFSVERPDGSNFTLKIRSTKLEDSAMYFCASSDPGNLLYEQYFGPGTRLTVT.

J is TRBJ2-3 and V is TRBV10-2; tentative D call: TRBD2 (5 bases). CDR3 length: 17 residues. Trimming shortened V by 5 bases and J by 4 bases, and 22 bases separated the two germline ends. CDR1 is WSHSY, CDR2 SAAADI, per germline. The CDR3 here is CASSKGVNGLVSDTQYF. DNA for the CDR3: TGCGCCAGCAGTAAGGGAGTTAATGGACTTGTATCAGATACGCAGTATTTT.

The chain joins TRBV11-2 to TRBJ2-3; 9 bases fit TRBD1. CDR3 length: 14 amino acids. Germline CDR1 reads SGHAT; CDR2 reads FQNNGV. V gave up 5 bases and J gave up 6 bases; unmatched junction bases: 6. The CDR3 loop is CASSQTGGIDTQYF. CDR3 DNA: TGTGCCAGCAGCCAGACAGGGGGAATCGATACGCAGTATTTT.

This clonotype was found many times. The chain uses TRBV3-1 and TRBJ2-3, with 9 nucleotides matching TRBD1. Germline V gives CDR1 LGHDT, CDR2 YNNKEL (reference sequence). The CDR3 loop spans 16 amino acids. The V segment lost 2 bases and the J segment 6 bases; nucleotides outside the gene matches: 9. The CDR3 region is CASSQSGQGFSDTQYF. CDR3 coding DNA: TGTGCCAGCAGCCAATCGGGACAGGGATTCTCTGATACGCAGTATTTT.

The rearrangement joins TRBV9 to TRBJ2-7; TRBD2 matches at 10 bases. J was trimmed by 3 bases and V by 0 bases; bases with no gene match: 3. Germline CDR1 SGDLS, CDR2 YYNGEE. The CDR3 extends over 15 amino acids. The CDR3 DNA reads TGTGCCAGCAGCGTAGCCAGCGGGAGGGTCTACGAGCAGTACTTC. Translation gives CASSVASGRVYEQYF. The full variable domain, with the rest looked up from reference TRBV9 and TRBJ2-7, is DSGVTQTPKHLITATGQRVTLRCSPRSGDLSVYWYQQSLDQGLQFLIQYYNGEERAKGNILERFSAQQFPDLHSELNLSSLELGDSALYFCASSVASGRVYEQYFGPGTRLTVT.

The CDR3 DNA reads as TGTGCCAGCAGACGTGGGACCCAATTAAAGCCCCAGCATTTT. Protein: CASRRGTQLKPQHF. The rearrangement links TRBV6-2 or TRBV6-3 to TRBJ1-5; possibly TRBD1 for D (5 bases). Trimming stripped 6 bases from V and 8 bases from J, with 17 bases between. The germline V gene encodes CDR1 MNHEY and CDR2 SVGEGT. The CDR3 contains 14 residues.

A few counts support this clonotype. One junction end disagrees with the germline gene, perhaps due to a read error. The V call is TRBV10-3, the J call TRBJ2-2; the D gene is possibly TRBD2 (5 bases). The germline gives CDR1 ENHRY, CDR2 SYGVKD. The CDR3 runs 15 residues. The CDR3 DNA sequence: TGTACCATCAGTGATCGACGGGATAACACCGGGGAGCTGTTTTTT. It encodes CTISDRRDNTGELFF.

This clonotype has a count of ten or more. The V gene is TRBV29-1, the J gene TRBJ1-1, with 7 bases matching TRBD1. V shed 6 bases, J shed 0 bases, and the junction held 7 bases outside the gene matches. Germline V lookup: CDR1 SQVTM, CDR2 ANQGSEA. The CDR3 sequence is 14 residues long. The chain's CDR3 is CSVKRDSLNTEAFF. The CDR3 DNA is TGCAGCGTCAAAAGGGACAGCTTGAACACTGAAGCTTTCTTT.

The gene calls are TRBV7-2 and TRBJ1-4, with TRBD1 matching over 7 bases. This CDR3 is built from 15 residues. The J segment lost 4 bases and the V segment lost 5 bases, leaving 7 bases of the junction unmatched. Germline lookup yields CDR1 SGHTA and CDR2 FQGNSA. The chain's CDR3 is CASSTYRGGNEKLFF. CDR3 nucleotide sequence: TGTGCCAGCAGCACCTACAGGGGTGGTAATGAAAAACTGTTTTTT.

This clonotype has at least ten counts. The gene calls are TRBV10-3 and TRBJ2-1; unclear D gene. The V end was cut by 5 bases, the J end by 7 bases, with 6 bases between. CDR1 and CDR2 from the germline V gene are ENHRY and SYGVKD. The CDR3 sequence is 11 residues long. The CDR3 nucleotides are TGTGCCATCAGTTTTAAGAATGAGCAGTTCTTC. Protein: CAISFKNEQFF.

This chain connects TRBV29-1 to TRBJ2-3; D is ambiguous. This CDR3 is built from 12 residues. Trimming cost V 7 bases and J 2 bases, with 10 bases left between them. Per the germline V gene, CDR1 is SQVTM and CDR2 is ANQGSEA. CDR3 in amino acids: CSAWMSTDTQYF. CDR3 nucleotides: TGCAGCGCATGGATGTCCACAGATACGCAGTATTTT.

Concerning this clonotype: Possible read error: a much larger clone is one base away. V usage is TRBV20-1 and J usage is TRBJ2-1; 10 bases match TRBD2. The CDR3 contains 18 residues. Germline V gives CDR1 DFQATT, CDR2 SNEGSKA (reference sequence). The CDR3 DNA reads as TGCAGTGCTAGTCGTCTAGCGGGGGCCGTGAGCTCCTACAATGAGCTGTTCTTC. The encoded protein is CSASRLAGAVSSYNELFF.

Points on this clonotype: Just one base apart from a much larger clone, this may be a read error. This sequence joins TRBV3-1 and TRBJ1-2, with a tentative D call TRBD1 (5 bases). CDR3 length equals 13 residues. The germline V gene encodes CDR1 LGHDT and CDR2 YNNKEL (reference sequence). CDR3 loop: CASRGPRGHGHTF. DNA for the CDR3: TGTGCCAGCAGAGGCCCAAGGGGTCATGGCCACACCTTC.

CDR3 sequence (DNA): TGTGCCAGCAGCTTATACGGGGAGGGGTCCTACGAGCAGTACTTC. It translates to CASSLYGEGSYEQYF. The chain combines TRBV7-9 with TRBJ2-7, with 7 bases that match TRBD2. CDR1 SEHNR and CDR2 FQNEAQ come from the germline V gene (reference sequence). There are 15 residues in the CDR3. V lost 2 bases to trimming and J lost 1 base; unmatched junction nucleotides: 5.

This clonotype was counted a single time. The J gene is TRBJ1-2, the V gene TRBV12-3 or TRBV12-4, with TRBD1 as a possible D gene (5 bases). V gave up 6 bases and J gave up 4 bases, with 15 bases separating them. The CDR3 is 14 residues long. In DNA, the CDR3 is TGTGCCAGCAGAGACAGTGCCTCCCGCTATGGCTACACCTTC. It yields the protein CASRDSASRYGYTF.

The chain combines TRBV7-9 with TRBJ2-5, with 8 bases that match TRBD1. The V segment lost 6 bases and the J segment 11 bases; nucleotides outside the gene matches: 17. Germline V lookup: CDR1 SEHNR, CDR2 FQNEAQ (reference sequence). This CDR3 has 15 amino acids. CDR3 DNA sequence: TGTGCCAGCAGACCAACCGGGACAGGAACCTACGGGCAGTACTTC. Protein: CASRPTGTGTYGQYF.

In its sample, this clonotype was seen many times. V usage is TRBV12-3 or TRBV12-4 and J usage is TRBJ2-3; D is possibly TRBD2 (5 bases). The CDR3 loop spans 18 amino acids. V shed 5 bases and J shed 3 bases, with 24 bases lying between them. CDR3 sequence: CASSPFRGRVPATDTQYF. The DNA for the CDR3 is TGTGCCAGCAGTCCCTTCCGGGGTCGAGTCCCAGCGACAGATACGCAGTATTTT.